Listed here is a single T cell receptor beta chain. The CDR3 runs to 15 residues. The germline gives CDR1 SGHRS, CDR2 YFSETQ. The V and J ends lost 4 bases and 5 bases, in that order; junction bases with no gene match: 8. This sample is part of a study of blood T cell repertoires in COVID-19. Study details: Samples of COVID-19 (acute and convalescent) were obtained from the United States, Italy and Spain. T cells, B-cell-depleted T cells, or PBMCs provided the cDNA or gDNA that served as material.

In the original processing: Using reference gene primer amplification, nucleated cell counts were estimated. The repertoire was sequenced with immunoSEQ multiplex PCR; TCRdb's copy has only in-frame clones and lacks some. The V and J calls and clone size come from that table; D and trimming were worked out from the DNA. The data hold a few hundred thousand clones, with roughly 85% observed a single time. The chain links TRBV5-1 to TRBJ2-5; 10 bases are a match to TRBD1. The receptor's source is a woman aged 18-29 years with acute or convalescent COVID-19. Sequenced material: peripheral blood. The CDR3 protein is CASSSYGTGEETQYF. CDR3 DNA: TGCGCCAGCAGCAGCTACGGGACAGGGGAGGAGACCCAGTACTTC.